Shown below are 3 T cell receptor beta chains from a single sample sequenced in a study of T cell clonality in common variable immunodeficiency (dated by TCRdb to between 2014 and 2016). The library was built by means of the immunoSEQ multiplex PCR assay. TCRdb holds this immuneACCESS table with in-frame rearrangements only. Some clones are missing; in checked studies, unresolved V genes explain under half, and the rest has no known cause. This sample has around 52,000 clones, none of them a singleton. The leading ten clones occupy approximately 5.5% of the sample. Sequenced material: peripheral blood mononuclear cells. These receptors were obtained from a person aged 18 to 75 in good health.

The table lists this clone with many counts. The read gets to within 3 residues of the CDR3 end, and the germline J gene fills in the rest. The V call is TRBV7-9, the J call TRBJ2-3; 7 bases match TRBD1. Germline-derived CDR1 and CDR2 are SEHNR and FQNEAQ (reference sequence). The CDR3 has 14 residues. Trimming removed 0 bases from V and 4 bases from J; junction bases left unmatched: 1. CDR3 protein: CASSLAQGADTQYF. CDR3 DNA (partial): TGTGCCAGCAGCTTAGCGCAGGGGGCAGATACG.

This clone was seen ten or more times. The CDR3 goes on 3 residues after the read ends, and that part is filled in from the germline J gene. The gene calls are TRBV5-1 and TRBJ1-5; D might be TRBD1 (6 bases). There are 16 residues in the CDR3. Trimming shortened V by 0 bases and J by 0 bases, and 10 bases separated the two germline ends. CDR1 is SGHRS and CDR2 is YFSETQ in the germline V gene. CDR3 bases read: TGCGCCAGCAGCTTGGGGGACACCGGTAGCAATCAGCCC. It yields the protein CASSLGDTGSNQP. The full-length CDR3 reads as CASSLGDTGSNQPQHF.

This clone was picked up many times. The CDR3 is cut off 3 residues early in the read; its end comes from the germline J gene. V gene TRBV5-1 combines with J gene TRBJ2-7; 8 bases fit TRBD1. After removal of 0 bases from V and 5 bases from J, the junction contained 4 bases not matched to a gene. The length of the CDR3 is 14 residues. Germline CDR1 is SGHRS and CDR2 is YFSETQ. The DNA read from the CDR3 is TGCGCCAGCAGCTTGGGCAGGGGGCAAGACGAG. This translates into CASSLGRGQDE. The CDR3 in its entirety is CASSLGRGQDEQYF. The full variable domain, rest sourced from reference TRBV5-1 and TRBJ2-7, is KAGVTQTPRYLIKTRGQQVTLSCSPISGHRSVSWYQQTPGQGLQFLFEYFSETQRNKGNFPGRFSGRQFSNSRSEMNVSTLELGDSALYLCASSLGRGQDEQYFGPGTRLTVT.